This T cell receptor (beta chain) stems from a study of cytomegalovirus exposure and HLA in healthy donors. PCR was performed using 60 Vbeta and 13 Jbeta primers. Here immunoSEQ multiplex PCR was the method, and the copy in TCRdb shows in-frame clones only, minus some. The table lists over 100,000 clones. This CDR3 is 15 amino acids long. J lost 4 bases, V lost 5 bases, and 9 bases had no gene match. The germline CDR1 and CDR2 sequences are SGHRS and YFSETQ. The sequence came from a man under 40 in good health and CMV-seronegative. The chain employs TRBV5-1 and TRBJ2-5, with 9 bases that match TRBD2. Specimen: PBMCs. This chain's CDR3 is CASRLRGGELETQYF. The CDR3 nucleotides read TGCGCCAGCAGACTGCGGGGGGGGGAATTAGAGACCCAGTACTTC.